This passage covers 19 T cell receptor beta chains from one sample sequenced in a study of PD-1 blockade in mismatch repair-deficient tumors. Repertoires were generated with immunoSEQ multiplex PCR, while TCRdb's copy carries only in-frame clones and drops some. The profile shows some 48,000 clones, 77% of them singletons. The sequencing here drew on PBMCs, taken before pembrolizumab treatment. The source is an adult with mismatch repair-deficient cancer.

The chain combines TRBV6-1 with TRBJ1-1; a possible D gene is TRBD1 (5 bases). The V gene's germline CDR1 is MNHNS and CDR2 SASEGT. Between the trimmed V and J ends, which lost 2 bases and 7 bases, there was a span of 14 bases. This CDR3 region has 14 residues. The CDR3 region is CASSERGRWGEAFF. The CDR3 DNA is TGTGCCAGCAGTGAAAGGGGCAGGTGGGGTGAAGCTTTCTTT.

The chain couples TRBV18 to TRBJ2-3; tentative D call: TRBD2 (5 bases). Germline assignment: CDR1 KGHSH and CDR2 LQKENI. V lost 2 bases and J 4 bases, leaving 13 bases between the germline ends. The CDR3 totals 15 residues. DNA for the CDR3: TGTGCCAGCTCACCAGAGGAGGAGTACGCAGATACGCAGTATTTT. Its protein is CASSPEEEYADTQYF.

This chain joins TRBV20-1 and TRBJ2-1; D gene unclear. The CDR3 is 11 amino acids. The germline V and J ends were trimmed by 2 bases and 8 bases, with 7 bases remaining between them. CDR1 DFQATT and CDR2 SNEGSKA come from the germline V gene (reference sequence). The CDR3 nucleotides are TGCAGTGCTAGATCTACCCATGAGCAGTTCTTC. As protein: CSARSTHEQFF.

This chain uses TRBV27 with TRBJ1-5; D is unclear. CDR1 MNHEY and CDR2 SMNVEV come from the germline V gene (reference sequence). The CDR3 spans 13 residues. V gave up 2 bases and J gave up 4 bases, with 6 bases separating them. CDR3 protein: CASSLGPNQPQHF. The CDR3 DNA sequence: TGTGCCAGCAGTTTAGGGCCGAATCAGCCCCAGCATTTT.

The chain employs TRBV27 and TRBJ2-7; D possibly corresponds to TRBD2 (5 bases). Germline values: CDR1 MNHEY, CDR2 SMNVEV (reference sequence). Trimming removed 6 bases from V and 7 bases from J, with 13 bases in between. This CDR3 has 12 residues. In nucleotides, the CDR3 is TGTGCCAGCAGCTTAAGGCGGAGGGAGCAGTACTTC. Its translation: CASSLRRREQYF.

This chain uses TRBV7-2 with TRBJ2-3, with TRBD2 matching over 8 bases. The CDR3 loop spans 15 amino acids. The ends lost 5 bases at V and 2 bases at J; junction bases unmatched: 6. The germline CDR1 and CDR2 sequences are SGHTA and FQGNSA. The DNA for the CDR3 is TGTGCCAGCAGCACTTGGACTAGCCCCACAGATACGCAGTATTTT. It encodes CASSTWTSPTDTQYF.

The CDR3 reads CASSIRDRPDEQYF. CDR3 nucleotide sequence: TGTGCCAGTAGTATCCGGGACAGGCCTGATGAGCAGTACTTC. V and J are TRBV19 and TRBJ2-7; 8 bases match TRBD1. Germline assignment: CDR1 LNHDA and CDR2 SQIVND (reference sequence). The CDR3 runs to 14 residues. V lost 3 bases to trimming and J lost 7 bases; unmatched junction nucleotides: 8.

The genes are TRBV19 and TRBJ2-2; 7 nucleotides align to TRBD2. Germline V lookup: CDR1 LNHDA, CDR2 SQIVND (reference sequence). This CDR3 contains 14 residues. J was trimmed by 3 bases and V by 3 bases; bases with no gene match: 1. CDR3 in DNA: TGTGCCAGTAGTATGGGAGGGGACACCGGGGAGCTGTTTTTT. Its translation: CASSMGGDTGELFF. Together with reference TRBV19 and TRBJ2-2, the CDR3 gives the full variable domain: DGGITQSPKYLFRKEGQNVTLSCEQNLNHDAMYWYRQDPGQGLRLIYYSQIVNDFQKGDIAEGYSVSREKKESFPLTVTSAQKNPTAFYLCASSMGGDTGELFFGEGSRLTVL.

The chain carries TRBV7-8 and TRBJ2-7; tentative D call: TRBD1 (5 bases). Per the germline V gene, CDR1 is SGHVS and CDR2 is FQNEAQ. Trimming removed 1 base at V and 3 bases at J, with 10 bases between. The CDR3 is 14 residues long. The CDR3 spells CASSLVAGYYEQYF. CDR3 DNA: TGTGCCAGCAGCTTAGTTGCAGGGTACTACGAGCAGTACTTC.

V usage is TRBV7-8 and J usage is TRBJ2-7, with TRBD1 identical over 7 bases. Unmatched junction bases numbered 4, after V lost 5 bases and J lost 0 bases. Germline V gene data show CDR1 as SGHVS and CDR2 as FQNEAQ. The CDR3 contains 14 residues. CDR3 in amino acids: CASSPKGASYEQYF. CDR3 DNA: TGTGCCAGCAGCCCGAAGGGGGCCTCCTACGAGCAGTACTTC.

This clone showed up just once. J is TRBJ1-4 and V is TRBV7-9; 9 nucleotides align to TRBD1. Germline V gene sequence: CDR1 SEHNR, CDR2 FQNEAQ (reference sequence). This CDR3 region has 17 residues. V gave up 5 bases and J gave up 7 bases; unmatched junction bases: 14. DNA of the CDR3: TGTGCCAGCAGCCGACGTCGGGACAGGGAACTTACTGAAAAACTGTTTTTT. It translates to CASSRRRDRELTEKLFF.

V gene TRBV14 combines with J gene TRBJ2-4; 9 positions match TRBD1. Germline loops: CDR1 SGHDN, CDR2 FVKESK. This CDR3 has 17 residues. The junction had 14 bases not matched to a gene; V was cut back by 5 bases and J by 6 bases. As DNA, the CDR3 is TGTGCCAGCAGCGCGCCGGGACAGGGTTTTTCGCGAAACATTCAGTACTTC. Its translation: CASSAPGQGFSRNIQYF.

J is TRBJ2-1 and V is TRBV7-8, with unresolved D. CDR3 length: 14 residues. Trimming cost V 0 bases and J 9 bases, with 12 bases left between them. From germline, CDR1 is SGHVS and CDR2 FQNEAQ. CDR3 residues: CASSLAGSSLEQFF. CDR3 DNA: TGTGCCAGCAGCTTAGCCGGTTCATCTCTTGAGCAGTTCTTC.

The chain combines TRBV18 with TRBJ1-5; D uncertain. The germline CDR1 and CDR2 sequences are KGHSH and LQKENI. The CDR3 consists of 16 residues. Trimming removed 0 bases at V and 7 bases at J, with 16 bases between. Here the CDR3 reads CASSPPSSGIPQPQHF. CDR3 DNA sequence: TGTGCCAGCTCACCACCCTCTTCCGGTATTCCCCAGCCCCAGCATTTT. The full variable domain, completed using reference TRBV18 and TRBJ1-5, is NAGVMQNPRHLVRRRGQEARLRCSPMKGHSHVYWYRQLPEEGLKFMVYLQKENIIDESGMPKERFSAEFPKEGPSILRIQQVVRGDSAAYFCASSPPSSGIPQPQHFGDGTRLSIL.

The genes are TRBV9 and TRBJ2-7; 8 nucleotides align to TRBD1. With 4 bases clipped from V and 12 bases from J, the junction kept 12 bases outside the gene matches. Germline loops: CDR1 SGDLS, CDR2 YYNGEE. This CDR3 has 13 residues. The CDR3 sequence: CASSPLGQGAAYF. In DNA form, the CDR3 reads TGTGCCAGCAGCCCTCTCGGACAGGGAGCGGCGTACTTC. The whole variable domain, remainder taken from reference TRBV9 and TRBJ2-7, is DSGVTQTPKHLITATGQRVTLRCSPRSGDLSVYWYQQSLDQGLQFLIQYYNGEERAKGNILERFSAQQFPDLHSELNLSSLELGDSALYFCASSPLGQGAAYFGPGTRLTVT.

The chain is built from TRBV6-1 and TRBJ1-4, with 8 bases matching TRBD1. The CDR3 consists of 18 residues. The ends lost 4 bases at V and 7 bases at J; junction bases unmatched: 17. CDR1 and CDR2 (germline): MNHNS, SASEGT. CDR3 loop: CASSVDRDRQIRGEKLFF. Written as DNA, the CDR3 is TGTGCCAGCAGTGTTGACCGGGACAGGCAAATTCGGGGTGAAAAACTGTTTTTT.

The chain is built from TRBV21-1 and TRBJ2-5; the D segment call TRBD2 is taken from the table without a DNA check. TRBV21-1 is a known pseudogene. This CDR3 is 23 amino acids long. The CDR3 here is CASSKKTPLRGLAGGTNQETQYF. DNA for the CDR3: TGTGCCAGCAGCAAAAAAACTCCTCTCCGCGGACTAGCGGGAGGAACTAACCAAGAGACCCAGTACTTC.

This chain connects TRBV7-8 to TRBJ2-3; D is possibly TRBD1 (6 bases). The V end was cut by 2 bases, the J end by 5 bases, with 8 bases between. Per germline, CDR1 SGHVS and CDR2 FQNEAQ. This CDR3 spans 13 amino acids. The CDR3 sequence is CASSLRGLDTQYF. The DNA for the CDR3 is TGTGCCAGCAGCTTAAGGGGGTTAGATACGCAGTATTTT.

The rearrangement joins TRBV4-2 to TRBJ2-1; weak D call: TRBD2 (6 bases). The germline CDR1 and CDR2 sequences are LGHNA and YNFKEQ. V lost 0 bases, J lost 5 bases, and 14 bases lay in between. The CDR3 is 16 residues long. Written as DNA, the CDR3 is TGTGCCAGCAGCCAAGATTACCGGGAGTTCAACAATGAGCAGTTCTTC. Its translation: CASSQDYREFNNEQFF.